The entry below describes one T cell receptor beta chain. Its antigen specificity is not known. Base qualities are not provided; no much larger clone lies one nucleotide away. This sample is part of a study of cytomegalovirus exposure and HLA in healthy donors (TCRdb year 2017). With regard to the full study: An earlier analysis of 587 of the donors reported roughly 300 Gb of sequence data and about 100 million unique TCR beta sequences from roughly 180 million T cells. Approximately 300 gigabases of sequencing data and 75 million to 85 million unique TCR sequences made up an early release that covered around 640 HLA-typed donors. Of the roughly 400 genotyped donors, more than 75% were placed in the genetic ancestry cluster associated with self-reported Caucasian donors. The study aimed to test whether cataloging public T cell receptors could reveal signatures of past pathogen exposure. The T cell repertoires of some 670 subjects were profiled by immunosequencing and related to cytomegalovirus serostatus. Along with the roughly 670-subject first cohort, a separate validation cohort of over a hundred different subjects was used. The study combined high-throughput TCR immunosequencing, statistical association of individual TCRs with disease status, and machine learning to predict cytomegalovirus infection status. A later analysis re-analyzed previously published TCR beta repertoires from roughly 630 donors and added high-resolution HLA genotyping to study TCR occurrence patterns. Rather than using new phenotypic data, the later analysis identified candidate immune exposures from TCR beta sequences and from how often those sequences occurred across donors. To decide whether each TCR beta V gene segment behaved as functional or pseudogenic, an earlier analysis of some 540 of the donors relied on high-throughput TCR beta sequencing. Alongside the repertoire data, information on donor age, sex, ethnicity and CMV serostatus was compiled. In a later genetic analysis, genome-wide SNP genotypes for about 65% of the roughly 700 donors were used, and that subset was treated as a discovery cohort. All discovery cohort repertoires had been generated using a single sequencing platform. HLA typing covered class I and class II loci at four-digit resolution. The number of donors typed differed by locus, with about 629-630 for A, B, C, DRB1 and DQB1, around 560 for DQA1, about 610 for DPA1, and around 460 for DPB1. Because of strong linkage in the cohort, 4 to 6 DR-DQ haplotypes were treated as single units for association and clustering. Among roughly 400 genotyped donors of the cohort, an average of around 220,000 unique TCR beta nucleotide sequences was sequenced per donor, of which 15% to 20% were non-productive. Here is what the overall study found, with its caveats: When HLA alleles, especially DR and DQ, strongly co-occurred, attributing TCR associations to individual alleles was difficult. In a later genetic analysis, fewer N-insertions in productive TCRs were reported among donors in an Asian-associated ancestry cluster than the approximately 670-donor mean. Cytomegalovirus status was reported to be diagnosed by the classifier with high specificity and sensitivity in both the original and validation cohorts. The authors suggested that the approach could potentially be extended to other disease states and immunological phenotypes. In the study, roughly 160 TCR beta chains were listed as associated with cytomegalovirus. Most CMV-associated TCR beta chains appeared to be HLA-restricted in a later analysis, and the HLA associations seemed to be driven largely by CMV exposure. A later genetic analysis associated a missense DCLRE1C variant with V-gene and J-gene trimming of TCR beta chains, and an independent cohort replicated the association. Only TCR beta chains were sequenced in this cohort, and the absence of alpha or paired-chain data limited detectable features. HLA typing was unavailable for some donors at each locus, so association tests used only the typed subset. In a later analysis, several top co-occurrence clusters were reported to appear linked to parvovirus B19, influenza, CMV and Epstein-Barr virus. Because counts were too low, around 17 rarely observed V segments, including chromosome 9 orphons, were left out of the earlier analysis of approximately 580 of the donors. In an earlier analysis of fewer than 700 of the donors, most TCR beta V segments appeared in productive rearrangements about 87% or about 30% of the time, broadly matching IMGT annotations. A later analysis associated about 17,000 TCR beta sequences with specific HLA alleles at a false discovery rate of 0.05. A further reported finding was that TCR beta sequences accurately predicted the HLA-A and HLA-B alleles for most subjects in the first cohort. Correlated functional status among segregating V segments might be attributable to linkage disequilibrium, but an unknown experimental factor could not be ruled out. Presence/absence analyses assumed roughly uniform sequencing depth across donors, an assumption that may not hold. Immune exposure information for the cohort was limited to CMV serostatus. In a later analysis, TCR association rates were found to vary across HLA loci, with the most associated TCRs seen for DRB1 alleles and the fewest for HLA-C alleles. In vitro tests confirmed that a few of the cytomegalovirus-associated TCR beta chains recognize cytomegalovirus antigens. While some public TCRs were present in many individuals, most TCR sequences turned up only very rarely across donors. A group of highly shared sequence variants was considered likely to be a technical artifact of the sequencing pipeline. Some IMGT-functional V segments, including TRBV6-2 and TRBV6-3, could not be told apart with the 87-base-pair reads, so those segments were excluded. In a later analysis, HLA-associated TCR beta chains showed more clonal expansion and lower generation probabilities than non-associated chains that were equally common.

Deletion took 5 bases off V and 2 bases off J, with a span of 13 bases between the germline ends. The CDR3 runs 15 amino acids, cysteine and phenylalanine included. Just the 45-base CDR3 DNA is kept, in frame starting at base 1. From a lookup of the germline V gene (reference sequence), CDR1 and CDR2 are MNHEY and SMNVEV. The library was made by the immunoSEQ multiplex PCR assay. The multiplex PCR relied on a mix of 60 forward primers for TCR Vbeta segments and 13 reverse primers for TCR Jbeta segments. Amplification of the CDR3 region of rearranged TCR beta genes was performed with a multiplex PCR assay on genomic DNA. Amplified TCR beta libraries were sequenced as 87-base-pair reads on the Illumina HiSeq System. The paper's data handling went like this. A later analysis counted about 80 million unique TCR beta chains across the 666 repertoires, and 10 million to 11 million of these chains were shared by at least two donors. A nearest-neighbor algorithm error-corrected the raw reads and collapsed the reads into unique sequences, merging closely related sequences to remove PCR and sequencing errors. CDR3 sequences were aligned to IMGT reference sequences to assign V, D and J gene segments. For a sequence to be retained, at least a six-nucleotide match to both a V gene segment and a J gene segment was required. Rearrangements were classified as productive when the CDR3 lacked stop codons and remained in frame with V and J, and all other rearrangements were classified as non-productive. CDR3 was defined according to IMGT convention as the region running from the second conserved V-encoded cysteine to the conserved J-encoded phenylalanine. The earlier analysis of 500 to 750 of the donors excluded any sequence lacking an unambiguous match to a single V gene segment. In an earlier analysis of approximately 560 of the donors, a V segment was called functional when productive rearrangements were above 56.7%, and segregating when the standard deviation between donors exceeded 5%. A statistical classification framework was built for diagnosing cytomegalovirus status from the catalog of TCR beta chain sequences. A later analysis assigned V and J genes by comparing TCR nucleotide sequences with IMGT/GENE-DB human TR gene sequences. Using the TCRdist pipeline, a later analysis assigned CDR3 sequences along with most-parsimonious VDJ recombination scenarios. In a later analysis, every TCR beta chain was defined by the combination of its CDR3 amino acid sequence and its V-gene family, and reads without a unique V-gene family were dropped. To address suspected cross-contamination and a sequencing artifact, a later analysis removed roughly 640 highly shared, low-generation-probability nucleotide sequences. A later analysis calculated a clonal expansion index for each public chain from normalized within-repertoire ranks of inferred template counts. In a later analysis, generation probabilities were computed using a VDJ recombination model fitted to out-of-frame rearrangements, and the results were checked against IGoR. In a later analysis, TCR-TCR, TCR-HLA and TCR-CMV co-occurrence was scored with hypergeometric tests, and a repertoire-size bias correction was applied to TCR pairs. False discovery rates were estimated in a later analysis by permuting HLA or CMV assignments 20 times. A later analysis grouped co-occurring TCRs with DBSCAN, adding TCRdist sequence similarity when clustering within HLA-allele-positive subsets. Repertoires with fewer than 30,000 or more than 120,000 public chains, plus five repertoires with anomalous nucleotide sharing, were excluded from co-occurrence clustering. TCRdb took over this immuneACCESS table, retaining in-frame rearrangements with V and J assigned. Such tables are incomplete; in checked studies, under half of the missing clones stem from an unresolved V gene, and the remainder is unexplained. From that table come the V and J calls and clone size; the DNA was used to work out D and trimming. For this sample the table gives about 160,000 clones, of which approximately 76% were detected only once. The ten largest clonotypes hold around 1.5% of the sample.

In total, 600 or so healthy bone marrow donors made up the cohort. At the time of sampling, every cohort member was nominally healthy, though immune exposures that went unrecorded were likely present. The donor tested CMV seronegative and was one of the 352 seronegative cohort members. Each donor provided a peripheral blood sample, and peripheral blood mononuclear cells were used for TCR beta sequencing. The Qiagen DNeasy Blood Extraction Kit was used to extract genomic DNA from the blood cell samples. Here the chain combines TRBV27 and TRBJ2-1, with TRBD1 as a weak D call on 6 bases. This TCR came from a man aged 60 to 69 in good health and CMV-seronegative. The sample comprised PBMCs. The CDR3 loop reads CASSLRGGTYNEQFF. At the DNA level, the sequence is TGTGCCAGCAGTCTCCGAGGGGGAACCTACAATGAGCAGTTCTTC.